This T cell receptor beta chain is drawn from a study of cytomegalovirus exposure and HLA in healthy donors. As for this clone: Its antigen is not identified.

The protocol was immunoSEQ multiplex PCR, while the TCRdb copy is restricted to in-frame clones and leaves out a portion. The sample has approximately 46,000 clones, roughly 92% seen once; the top ten hold 1.4%. The V gene's germline CDR1 is SGHAT and CDR2 FQDESV (reference sequence). V was trimmed by 0 bases and J by 4 bases, leaving 22 bases between them. CDR3 length: 18 residues. Points from the study as a whole: High sensitivity and specificity were reportedly achieved when the classifier diagnosed cytomegalovirus status.

The genes are TRBV11-1 and TRBJ2-7, with D perhaps TRBD1 (5 bases). This TCR was recovered from a man between 18 and 35 years old in good health and CMV-seronegative. Specimen: PBMCs. The chain's CDR3 is CASSLAQEKGVALYEQYF. CDR3 bases: TGTGCCAGCAGCTTAGCGCAGGAGAAAGGGGTCGCTTTATACGAGCAGTACTTC.